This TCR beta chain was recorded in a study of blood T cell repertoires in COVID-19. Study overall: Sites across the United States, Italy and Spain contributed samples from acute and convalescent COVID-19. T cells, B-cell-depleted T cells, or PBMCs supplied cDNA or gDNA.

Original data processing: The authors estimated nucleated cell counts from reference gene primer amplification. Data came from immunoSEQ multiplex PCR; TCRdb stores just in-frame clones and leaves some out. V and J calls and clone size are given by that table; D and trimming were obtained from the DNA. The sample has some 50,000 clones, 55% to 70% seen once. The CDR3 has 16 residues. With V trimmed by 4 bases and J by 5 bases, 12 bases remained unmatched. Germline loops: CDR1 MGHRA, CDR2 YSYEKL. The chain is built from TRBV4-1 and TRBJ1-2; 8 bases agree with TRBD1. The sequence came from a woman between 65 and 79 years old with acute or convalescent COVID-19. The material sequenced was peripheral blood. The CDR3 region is CASSLTSTGTGYGYTF. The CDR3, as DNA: TGCGCCAGCAGCCTGACCAGTACCGGGACAGGATATGGCTACACCTTC.